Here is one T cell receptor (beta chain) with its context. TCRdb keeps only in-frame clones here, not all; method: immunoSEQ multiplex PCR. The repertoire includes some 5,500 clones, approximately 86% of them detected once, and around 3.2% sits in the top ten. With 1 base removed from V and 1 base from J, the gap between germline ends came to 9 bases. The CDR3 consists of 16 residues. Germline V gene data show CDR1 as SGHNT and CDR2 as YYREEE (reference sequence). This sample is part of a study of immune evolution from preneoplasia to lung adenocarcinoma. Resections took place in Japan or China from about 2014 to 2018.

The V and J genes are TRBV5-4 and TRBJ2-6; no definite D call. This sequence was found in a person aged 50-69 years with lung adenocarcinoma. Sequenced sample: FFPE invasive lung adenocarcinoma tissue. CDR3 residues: CASSLTAMSGANVLTF. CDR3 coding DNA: TGTGCCAGCAGCTTGACAGCGATGTCTGGGGCCAACGTCCTGACTTTC.